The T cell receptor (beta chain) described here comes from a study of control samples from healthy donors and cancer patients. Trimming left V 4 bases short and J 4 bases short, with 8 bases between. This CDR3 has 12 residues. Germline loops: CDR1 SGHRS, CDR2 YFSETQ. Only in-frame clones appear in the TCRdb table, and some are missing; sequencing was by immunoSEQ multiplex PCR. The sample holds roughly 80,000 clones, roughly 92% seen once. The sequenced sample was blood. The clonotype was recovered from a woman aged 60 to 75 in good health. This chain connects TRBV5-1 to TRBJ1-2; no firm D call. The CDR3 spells CASSPGSYGYTF. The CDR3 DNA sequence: TGCGCCAGCAGCCCAGGTAGCTATGGCTACACCTTC.